The 21 T cell receptor beta chains below come from one sample, sequenced in a study of blood T cells in healthy people across ages. The second PCR ran roughly 7 to 12 cycles with a sample-barcoded 5' primer and J-beta primers. MiXCR, applied by TCRdb to the 5' RACE reads, yields one record per CDR3 protein. The data contain hundreds of thousands of distinct CDR3 sequences, about 51% of them seen just once; the ten biggest clones take up roughly 12%. Source material: blood. These receptor sequences come from a woman of 80 years or more in good health.

The DNA of the CDR3 is TGTGCCAGCAGTTTGGGAGGGGGCCATGAGCAGTACTTC. It codes for CASSLGGGHEQYF. This rearrangement joins TRBV28 to TRBJ2-5, with D perhaps given as TRBD1 or TRBD2 (7 bases each). The germline CDR1 and CDR2 sequences are MDHEN and SYDVKM. The CDR3 is 13 amino acids. The germline V and J ends were trimmed by 3 bases and 11 bases, with 16 bases remaining between them. Full variable domain (outside the CDR3, taken from reference TRBV28 and TRBJ2-5): DVKVTQSSRYLVKRTGEKVFLECVQDMDHENMFWYRQDPGLGLRLIYFSYDVKMKEKGDIPEGYSVSREKKERFSLILESASTNQTSMYLCASSLGGGHEQYFGPGTRLLVL.

This sequence joins TRBV11-2 and TRBJ1-1, with D possibly being TRBD1 (6 bases). V lost 5 bases and J lost 1, with 14 bases in between. This CDR3 is built from 15 residues. Germline V lookup: CDR1 SGHAT, CDR2 FQNNGV. The DNA for the CDR3 is TGTGCCAGCAGCACCTGGGGGCAGGGGAACACTGAAGCTTTCTTT. It yields the protein CASSTWGQGNTEAFF.

On this clonotype itself: A much larger clone lies a single base off, so this may be a read error. This chain joins TRBV20-1 and TRBJ2-3; D is perhaps TRBD2 (6 bases). CDR3 length: 13 amino acids. Germline CDR1 and CDR2: DFQATT and SNEGSKA (reference sequence). Trimming pared 3 bases from V and 5 bases from J, leaving 12 bases between. DNA for the CDR3: TGCAGTGCTAGGGGACTGTTTATAGATACGCAGTATTTT. Translating it yields CSARGLFIDTQYF.

The J gene is TRBJ2-3, the V gene TRBV21-1; the tabulated D call, TRBD2, remains unverified against the DNA. TRBV21-1 has pseudogene status. The CDR3 sequence is 11 residues long. CDR3 in amino acids: CAAKLGYTQYF. The DNA for the CDR3 is TGTGCCGCTAAGCTAGGATATACGCAGTATTTT.

As concerns this clonotype: It may be a read error: a sequence one base away is much more abundant. The chain carries TRBV29-1 and TRBJ2-5, with D possibly TRBD2 on 5 matching bases. Germline CDR1 and CDR2: SQVTM and ANQGSEA. Trimming removed 8 bases from V and 11 bases from J, with 21 bases in between. The CDR3 is 12 residues long. The CDR3 sequence: CSLGEGTGEQYF. Here the CDR3 DNA reads TGCAGCTTAGGAGAGGGTACGGGTGAGCAGTACTTC. The complete variable domain, with remaining parts taken from reference TRBV29-1 and TRBJ2-5, reads SAVISQKPSRDICQRGTSLTIQCQVDSQVTMMFWYRQQPGQSLTLIATANQGSEATYESGFVIDKFPISRPNLTFSTLTVSNMSPEDSSIYLCSLGEGTGEQYFGPGTRLLVL.

The sample holds a few counts of this clonotype. The chain employs TRBV3-1 and TRBJ1-3, with D possibly being TRBD1 (5 bases). V was trimmed by 3 bases and J by 0 bases, leaving 9 bases between them. The CDR3 totals 15 residues. Germline CDR1 LGHDT, CDR2 YNNKEL (reference sequence). The CDR3, as DNA: TGTGCCAGCAGCCACACAGGTATCTCTGGAAACACCATATATTTT. Translation gives CASSHTGISGNTIYF.

To note about this clonotype: A much more abundant neighbour one base away suggests this may be a read error. V is TRBV2 and J is TRBJ2-1; TRBD1 matches at 11 bases. The CDR3 length is 14 residues. Germline V gene lookup returns CDR1 SNHLY and CDR2 FYNNEI. Trimming at V came to 5 bases and at J to 10 bases, leaving 7 bases not matched to a gene. The CDR3 sequence is CASSRDRGNYEQFF. DNA for the CDR3: TGTGCCAGCAGTCGGGACAGGGGGAACTACGAGCAGTTCTTC.

Only one count was recorded for this clonotype. This chain joins TRBV4-1 and TRBJ2-7; D uncertain. The CDR3 is 13 amino acids. Germline V gene data show CDR1 as MGHRA and CDR2 as YSYEKL. The V end lost 6 bases, the J end lost 0 bases, and 9 bases lay between the germline ends. The CDR3 DNA reads as TGCGCCAGCAGTAAGGGTTCCTCCTACGAGCAGTACTTC. Its translation is CASSKGSSYEQYF.

The rearrangement joins TRBV2 to TRBJ2-1; perhaps D is TRBD1 or TRBD2 (5 bases each). Germline V lookup: CDR1 SNHLY, CDR2 FYNNEI. This CDR3 comprises 13 residues. The V gene lost 8 bases and the J gene lost 4 bases, with 12 bases spanning the gap. CDR3 nucleotides: TGTGCCAGCGGGGGAGACATTTACAATGAGCAGTTCTTC. Amino acids: CASGGDIYNEQFF.

The gene calls are TRBV20-1 and TRBJ2-5; possibly TRBD1 or TRBD2 for D (5 bases each). Germline CDR1 reads DFQATT; CDR2 reads SNEGSKA (reference sequence). The CDR3 consists of 12 residues. V lost 3 bases, J lost 9 bases, and 14 bases lay in between. The chain's CDR3 is CSARGTVGAQYF. CDR3 nucleotide sequence: TGCAGTGCTAGGGGGACGGTCGGGGCCCAGTACTTC.

This rearrangement joins TRBV20-1 to TRBJ2-4; D is ambiguous. Trimming took 0 bases from V and 7 from J, leaving 7 bases between them. This CDR3 has 12 amino acids. CDR1 and CDR2 from the germline V gene are DFQATT and SNEGSKA (reference sequence). The CDR3 protein is CSARDSRNIQYF. The CDR3 nucleotides are TGCAGTGCTAGAGATTCGAGGAACATTCAGTACTTC.

The V call is TRBV5-1, the J call TRBJ2-1, with D possibly called TRBD1 or TRBD2 (5 bases each). V was pared by 4 bases and J by 0 bases, with 14 bases between. Germline V lookup: CDR1 SGHRS, CDR2 YFSETQ. The CDR3 has 16 amino acids. The CDR3 DNA reads as TGCGCCAGCAGCCTCTCCCGAGGGGACTCCTACAATGAGCAGTTCTTC. It encodes CASSLSRGDSYNEQFF.

This clonotype was picked up one time. V is TRBV4-3 and J is TRBJ2-5; D gene ambiguous. Near its end, the DNA agrees better with TRBJ2-7, so the J call may be wrong. The CDR3 has 14 amino acids. Germline V gene lookup returns CDR1 LGHNA and CDR2 YSLEER. The CDR3, as DNA: TGCGCCAGCAGCCAAGACTTAGGGCTGGACGAGCAGTACTTC. Translating gives CASSQDLGLDEQYF.

The gene calls are TRBV29-1 and TRBJ2-7, with 8 bases lining up with TRBD1. The J call is in doubt because the DNA end fits TRBJ2-5 better. Germline assignment: CDR1 SQVTM and CDR2 ANQGSEA. This CDR3 spans 15 amino acids. CDR3 loop: CSTKAGTGPRETQYF. DNA for the CDR3: TGCAGCACCAAGGCCGGGACAGGACCAAGAGAGACCCAGTACTTC.

This clonotype was observed many times. The V and J genes are TRBV20-1 and TRBJ2-3; TRBD1 is a possible D gene (5 bases). This CDR3 region has 15 residues. Trimming left V 3 bases short and J 4 bases short, with 17 bases between. Germline-derived CDR1 and CDR2 are DFQATT and SNEGSKA (reference sequence). CDR3 sequence: CSARKLAGSPDTQYF. The CDR3 bases are TGCAGTGCTAGGAAGTTGGCAGGGTCCCCAGATACGCAGTATTTT.

This chain connects TRBV9 to TRBJ2-1, with TRBD1 as a possible D gene (5 bases). Germline CDR1 is SGDLS and CDR2 is YYNGEE. The CDR3 covers 16 residues. Trimming cost V 0 bases and J 3 bases, with 13 bases left between them. The CDR3 loop reads CASSVARQGFYNEQFF. The CDR3 coding sequence is TGTGCCAGCAGCGTAGCTCGTCAGGGATTCTACAATGAGCAGTTCTTC.

The chain recombines TRBV7-6 with TRBJ2-4; 11 nucleotides align to TRBD1. The CDR3 is 16 residues long. With 3 bases clipped from V and 6 bases from J, the junction kept 7 bases outside the gene matches. Per germline, CDR1 SGHVS and CDR2 FNYEAQ. Here the CDR3 reads CASSLDRGPSGNIQYF. The CDR3 nucleotides are TGTGCCAGCAGCTTGGACAGGGGGCCCTCGGGAAACATTCAGTACTTC.

This chain uses TRBV7-8 with TRBJ1-1, with 9 bases lining up with TRBD1. The V and J ends lost 4 bases and 0 bases, in that order; junction bases with no gene match: 6. Per germline, CDR1 SGHVS and CDR2 FQNEAQ. The CDR3 has 16 amino acids. The CDR3: CASSSGTGIMNTEAFF. The CDR3 bases are TGTGCCAGCAGCTCCGGGACAGGGATTATGAACACTGAAGCTTTCTTT.

This clonotype appeared a few times. The genes are TRBV29-1 and TRBJ2-3, with TRBD2 matching over 9 bases. The J segment lost 5 bases and the V segment lost 8 bases, leaving 5 bases of the junction unmatched. This CDR3 is built from 12 residues. CDR1 SQVTM and CDR2 ANQGSEA come from the germline V gene. DNA for the CDR3: TGCAGCCTTAGCGGGGGCGAAGATACGCAGTATTTT. Translating it yields CSLSGGEDTQYF.

This clonotype occurred many times. This chain joins TRBV7-2 and TRBJ1-1, with D unclear. CDR3 length: 14 amino acids. The V end was cut by 5 bases, the J end by 9 bases, with 19 bases between. Germline values: CDR1 SGHTA, CDR2 FQGNSA. The CDR3 is CASSQKGRGTKAFF. DNA of the CDR3: TGTGCCAGCAGCCAAAAGGGCCGGGGTACGAAAGCTTTCTTT.

CDR3 sequence (DNA): TGTGCCAGCAGCTTAAGACTAGCGGGAGGGGAGCTGTTTTTT. It yields the protein CASSLRLAGGELFF. This chain joins TRBV7-3 and TRBJ2-2; the match to TRBD2 covers 11 bases. After removal of 1 base from V and 8 bases from J, the junction contained 0 bases not matched to a gene. There are 14 residues in the CDR3. Germline V gives CDR1 SGHTA, CDR2 FQGTGA.